This TCR beta chain is from a study of cytomegalovirus exposure and HLA in healthy donors. This CDR3 contains 17 residues. V was cut by 4 bases and J by 15 bases, with 31 bases left in between. Germline values: CDR1 SNHLY, CDR2 FYNNEI. PCR amplification relied on 60 Vbeta primers (plus 13 Jbeta primers). Using immunoSEQ multiplex PCR, the repertoire was profiled, and TCRdb retains in-frame clones only, with some absent. This table holds approximately 290,000 clones, 80% found once. The chain combines TRBV2 with TRBJ1-3, with D possibly being TRBD1 (5 bases). The sequence was obtained from a girl aged 2 to 9 in good health and CMV-seronegative. The specimen was PBMCs. The DNA of the CDR3 is TGTGCCAGCAGTGGCCGACACAAGTTAGGCCCTCGAGAAGGGGAATATTTT. Residues: CASSGRHKLGPREGEYF. Full variable domain (outside the CDR3, taken from reference TRBV2 and TRBJ1-3): EPEVTQTPSHQVTQMGQEVILRCVPISNHLYFYWYRQILGQKVEFLVSFYNNEISEKSEIFDDQFSVERPDGSNFTLKIRSTKLEDSAMYFCASSGRHKLGPREGEYFGEGSWLTVV.